What follows are 18 T cell receptor beta chains derived from one specimen sequenced in a study of spatial heterogeneity in lung cancer. Time point denoted: blood at routine non-recurrence follow-up after resection. TCRdb passed the 5' RACE reads through MiXCR, listing each CDR3 protein once. This repertoire shows 25,000 to 35,000 distinct CDR3 sequences, over 5% found once; its top ten account for 20% to 25%. The sequencing here drew on PBMCs, taken at follow-up. All receptors derive from a female donor with early-stage non-small cell lung cancer.

This sequence joins TRBV15 and TRBJ2-1, with a weak D call TRBD1 (6 bases). V lost 5 bases and J 0 bases, leaving 8 bases between the germline ends. The length of the CDR3 is 14 residues. CDR1 and CDR2 from the germline V gene are LNHNV and YYDKDF (reference sequence). The CDR3 DNA sequence: TGTGCCACCAGCGGACAGAGCTCCTACAATGAGCAGTTCTTC. It encodes CATSGQSSYNEQFF.

This clonotype was observed at least ten times. The V call is TRBV9, the J call TRBJ2-2; possibly TRBD2 for D (5 bases). Germline lookup yields CDR1 SGDLS and CDR2 YYNGEE. The V and J ends lost 0 bases and 1 base respectively, with 10 bases between them. There are 16 residues in the CDR3. The CDR3 reads CASSVGGGLNTGELFF. CDR3 nucleotides: TGTGCCAGCAGCGTAGGAGGAGGCCTGAACACCGGGGAGCTGTTTTTT.

This clonotype was picked up many times. This chain uses TRBV7-2 with TRBJ2-2; TRBD1 matches at 8 bases. From germline, CDR1 is SGHTA and CDR2 FQGNSA. V trimming: 7 bases; J trimming: 5 bases; junction bases outside the gene matches: 9. The CDR3 consists of 15 residues. In nucleotides, the CDR3 is TGTGCCAGCAATCCCAGGGGGCTAGAAACCGGGGAGCTGTTTTTT. Translated, it gives CASNPRGLETGELFF.

The chain carries TRBV6-5 and TRBJ2-4; TRBD1 or TRBD2 may be the D gene (5 bases each). The CDR3 totals 13 residues. Trimming pared 7 bases from V and 5 bases from J, leaving 12 bases between. Germline V gene data show CDR1 as MNHEY and CDR2 as SVGAGI. The CDR3: CASKRDGQNIQYF. CDR3 coding DNA: TGTGCCAGCAAACGGGACGGACAAAACATTCAGTACTTC.

This clonotype occurred many times. The J gene is TRBJ2-5, the V gene TRBV7-2; tentatively, D is TRBD1 or TRBD2 (5 bases each). Trimming removed 5 bases at V and 5 bases at J, with 21 bases between. CDR1 and CDR2 from the germline V gene are SGHTA and FQGNSA. CDR3 length: 16 amino acids. For the CDR3, the DNA is TGTGCCAGCAGCACCGGGACCAGGGCTGGGTCGGAGACCCAGTACTTC. Residues: CASSTGTRAGSETQYF.

At least ten counts were recorded for this clonotype. This chain uses TRBV7-2 with TRBJ2-5; D not certain. CDR1 is SGHTA, CDR2 FQGNSA, per germline. The CDR3 loop spans 13 amino acids. V shed 4 bases and J shed 3 bases, with 9 bases lying between them. CDR3 in amino acids: CASSSTKEETQYF. Written as DNA, the CDR3 is TGTGCCAGCAGCTCGACAAAAGAAGAGACCCAGTACTTC. Supplemented by reference TRBV7-2 and TRBJ2-5, the full variable domain reads GAGVSQSPSNKVTEKGKDVELRCDPISGHTALYWYRQSLGQGLEFLIYFQGNSAPDKSGLPSDRFSAERTGGSVSTLTIQRTQQEDSAVYLCASSSTKEETQYFGPGTRLLVL.

This clonotype was detected ten times or more. The CDR3: CASSFSDRSSYNEQFF. CDR3 DNA: TGCGCCAGCAGCTTCTCGGACAGGAGCTCCTACAATGAGCAGTTCTTC. This chain links TRBV5-1 with TRBJ2-1, with TRBD1 matching over 7 bases. This CDR3 has 16 residues. In germline, CDR1 is SGHRS, CDR2 YFSETQ. V shed 2 bases and J 0 bases; nucleotides not matched to a gene: 5.

This clonotype was recorded at least ten times. This chain connects TRBV28 to TRBJ2-1; no clear D gene. The germline gives CDR1 MDHEN, CDR2 SYDVKM. CDR3 size: 12 residues. V lost 3 bases, J lost 6 bases, and 6 bases lay in between. This CDR3 reads CASSLWSNEQFF. For the CDR3, the DNA is TGTGCCAGCAGTTTGTGGTCCAATGAGCAGTTCTTC.

J is TRBJ2-1 and V is TRBV6-2 or TRBV6-3; tentatively, D is TRBD1 (6 bases). Germline CDR1 MNHEY, CDR2 SVGEGT. CDR3 length: 12 amino acids. V lost 4 bases and J 7 bases, leaving 8 bases between the germline ends. The CDR3 protein is CASSLQGNEQFF. CDR3 DNA: TGTGCCAGCAGTTTACAGGGTAATGAGCAGTTCTTC.

This clonotype was observed at least ten times. The rearrangement joins TRBV5-1 to TRBJ1-1; unclear D gene. CDR1 and CDR2 from the germline V gene are SGHRS and YFSETQ. V lost 4 bases to trimming and J lost 2 bases, with 6 bases between them. The CDR3 consists of 12 residues. CDR3 region: CASSPGNTEAFF. Here the CDR3 DNA reads TGCGCCAGCAGCCCGGGAAACACTGAAGCTTTCTTT.

This clonotype was picked up many times. The chain has TRBV2 and TRBJ2-1; 10 bases map to TRBD1. The CDR3 has 14 amino acids. Germline V gives CDR1 SNHLY, CDR2 FYNNEI. Germline trimming cut 5 bases from V and 5 bases from J; bases unmatched to any gene: 3. The DNA of the CDR3 is TGTGCCAGCAGTAAGGGACAGGGGAACAATGAGCAGTTCTTC. As protein: CASSKGQGNNEQFF.

This clonotype came up many times. The V call is TRBV12-3 or TRBV12-4, the J call TRBJ1-3; possibly TRBD1 for D (6 bases). The CDR3 is 15 residues long. Trimming shortened V by 2 bases and J by 4 bases, and 12 bases separated the two germline ends. The CDR3: CASSLLGRGGNTIYF. DNA for the CDR3: TGTGCCAGCAGTTTACTTGGCAGGGGAGGAAACACCATATATTTT.

The CDR3 sequence is CASNPGQIYEQYF. The CDR3 nucleotides are TGTGCCAGCAACCCGGGACAGATATACGAGCAGTACTTC. The chain has TRBV6-1 and TRBJ2-7; 7 nucleotides agree with TRBD1. Per the germline V gene, CDR1 is MNHNS and CDR2 is SASEGT. The CDR3 is made up of 13 amino acids. Losses at the gene ends were 7 bases for V and 4 bases for J; bases not matched to a gene: 7.

There are many counts of this clonotype. The J gene is TRBJ2-7, the V gene TRBV20-1; 12 positions match TRBD2. V gave up 3 bases and J gave up 3 bases; unmatched junction bases: 9. CDR1 is DFQATT, CDR2 SNEGSKA, per germline (reference sequence). The CDR3 covers 16 residues. CDR3 nucleotide sequence: TGCAGTGCTAGTCGCCCGGGACTAGCGGGTATCTACGAGCAGTACTTC. Translating gives CSASRPGLAGIYEQYF.

This clonotype was picked up many times. The chain recombines TRBV27 with TRBJ2-4, with TRBD2 identical over 7 bases. With 3 bases clipped from V and 0 bases from J, the junction kept 5 bases outside the gene matches. From germline, CDR1 is MNHEY and CDR2 SMNVEV (reference sequence). The CDR3 is 16 residues long. The CDR3 here is CASSFRPGGAKNIQYF. DNA for the CDR3: TGTGCCAGCAGTTTTCGCCCGGGGGGAGCCAAAAACATTCAGTACTTC.

This clonotype was counted ten times or more. The chain joins TRBV6-2 or TRBV6-3 to TRBJ2-2, with D perhaps TRBD2 (6 bases). V shed 3 bases and J shed 3 bases, with 17 bases lying between them. The CDR3 has 17 residues. The V gene's germline CDR1 is MNHEY and CDR2 SVGEGT. CDR3 residues: CASSYQLAGWHTGELFF. CDR3 nucleotide sequence: TGTGCCAGCAGTTATCAATTGGCGGGGTGGCACACCGGGGAGCTGTTTTTT.

This clonotype appeared many times. The chain links TRBV25-1 to TRBJ2-5; 8 bases are a match to TRBD1. The CDR3 is 15 residues long. J was trimmed by 5 bases and V by 4 bases; bases with no gene match: 9. Germline assignment: CDR1 MGHDK and CDR2 SYGVNS. Written as DNA, the CDR3 is TGTGCCAGCAGTGGTCCCGGGACAGGTTCGGAGACCCAGTACTTC. Encoded protein: CASSGPGTGSETQYF.

Notes on this clonotype: Given a much more abundant clone one base away, this may be a read error. J is TRBJ2-3 and V is TRBV7-9; TRBD1 agrees at 11 bases. In germline, CDR1 is SEHNR, CDR2 FQNEAQ (reference sequence). V lost 4 bases to trimming and J lost 3 bases; unmatched junction nucleotides: 12. This CDR3 has 18 residues. CDR3 sequence reads: CASSSDTADRGRTDTQYF. As DNA, the CDR3 is TGTGCCAGCAGCTCAGACACCGCGGACAGGGGGCGGACAGATACGCAGTATTTT.